This T cell receptor (beta chain) was identified during a study of CD8 T cells in Susac syndrome. It was with random hexamers that 0.5 to 1 ug RNA was reverse transcribed. TCRdb reprocessed the immunoSEQ multiplex PCR reads via MiXCR and lists one record per CDR3 protein. The sample records some 300,000 distinct CDR3 sequences, 75% to 85% being singletons. With 10 bases clipped from V and 3 bases from J, the junction kept 9 bases outside the gene matches. Germline V gene data show CDR1 as SEHNR and CDR2 as FQNEAQ (reference sequence). The CDR3 is 13 amino acids. The V gene is TRBV7-9, the J gene TRBJ2-7, with TRBD2 matching over 7 bases. This TCR was recovered from a human donor with multiple sclerosis. What was sequenced was CD8+ T cells from PBMCs. The CDR3 is CATEGLLRYEQYF. The CDR3 nucleotides are TGTGCCACCGAGGGACTACTCCGCTACGAGCAGTACTTC. Full variable domain (missing parts from reference TRBV7-9 and TRBJ2-7): DTGVSQNPRHKITKRGQNVTFRCDPISEHNRLYWYRQTLGQGPEFLTYFQNEAQLEKSRLLSDRFSAERPKGSFSTLEIQRTEQGDSAMYLCATEGLLRYEQYFGPGTRLTVT.